Listed below are T cell receptor beta chains from one sample, sequenced in a study of cytomegalovirus exposure and HLA in healthy donors. Using immunoSEQ multiplex PCR, the repertoire was profiled, and TCRdb retains in-frame clones only, with some absent. Reported are 100,000 to 150,000 clones; the ten largest clones contain 1.7%. Sequenced material: PBMCs. The receptors were gathered from a man between 18 and 35 years old in good health and CMV-seronegative. The CDR3 runs from the conserved cysteine through the conserved F or W. D genes are given only for firm matches.

CDR3nt,CDR3aa,v_gene,j_gene,d_gene,len
TGTGCCAGCAGCTTAGAGACTTACTATGGCTACACCTTC,CASSLETYYGYTF,TRBV7-9,TRBJ1-2,.,13
TGTGCCAGCAGTTTATCCGACAGGTTCTACGAGCAGTACTTC,CASSLSDRFYEQYF,TRBV28,TRBJ2-7,.,14
TGTGCCAGCGGGAGCCAGGGGGGCACAGATACGCAGTATTTT,CASGSQGGTDTQYF,TRBV7-3,TRBJ2-3,TRBD1,14
TGTGCCAGCAGCCAGGGAACTAGCGGGGGGCAGTACTTC,CASSQGTSGGQYF,TRBV6-1,TRBJ2-7,TRBD2,13
TGTGCCATCGAGCGGGGGGGCTTTGAGACCCAGTACTTC,CAIERGGFETQYF,TRBV28,TRBJ2-5,TRBD2,13
TGTGCCAGCTATCCCTCCTCGGGTCCGAACACCGGGGAGCTGTTTTTT,CASYPSSGPNTGELFF,TRBV7-8,TRBJ2-2,.,16
TGTGCCAGCAGTCCCCGCAGCGTCTATGGCTACACCTTC,CASSPRSVYGYTF,TRBV28,TRBJ1-2,.,13
TGTGCCAGCAGTACAGGGCTGTCGGAGCAGTACTTC,CASSTGLSEQYF,TRBV7-2,TRBJ2-7,.,12
TGCGCCAGCAGCCCTGGGGACAGGGACTACGAGCAGTACTTC,CASSPGDRDYEQYF,TRBV5-1,TRBJ2-7,TRBD1,14
TGTGCCAGTAGTATAGTTCCTAGCTCCTACAATGAGCAGTTCTTC,CASSIVPSSYNEQFF,TRBV19,TRBJ2-1,.,15
TGTGCCAGCAGCCAGGGAGGGGTCTTATATGAGCAGTTCTTC,CASSQGGVLYEQFF,TRBV25-1,TRBJ2-1,TRBD2,14
TGTGCCAGCAGGTTTCCGGGACAGGGAAGAGAGACCCAGTACTTC,CASRFPGQGRETQYF,TRBV2,TRBJ2-5,TRBD1,15
TGTGCCAGCAGTGAATGGGACAGGGTCTACGAGCAGTACTTC,CASSEWDRVYEQYF,TRBV2,TRBJ2-7,TRBD1,14
TGTGCCAGCAGTAACAGACAGGGAAGGATTGATGGCTACACCTTC,CASSNRQGRIDGYTF,TRBV27,TRBJ1-2,TRBD1,15
TGTGCCAGTAGTATACGACTCCCCCGGGATACGCAGTATTTT,CASSIRLPRDTQYF,TRBV19,TRBJ2-3,.,14
TGTGCCAGCAGGGTGGGGACAGGGTTTGATCAGCCCCAGCATTTT,CASRVGTGFDQPQHF,TRBV6-1,TRBJ1-5,TRBD1,15
TGTGCCAGCAGCTTAGCAGCGGGACGCATGAACACTGAAGCTTTCTTT,CASSLAAGRMNTEAFF,TRBV11-1,TRBJ1-1,.,16
TGTGCCAGCAGCCCCCTGGGGGGAGGGATGGCCAAAAACATTCAGTACTTC,CASSPLGGGMAKNIQYF,TRBV7-3,TRBJ2-4,TRBD2,17
TGTGCCAGCAGCTTCTTAGCGGGAGGGCCGGATGAGCAGTACTTC,CASSFLAGGPDEQYF,TRBV7-2,TRBJ2-7,TRBD2,15
TGTGCCAGCAGCGACGGGGGATACGAGCAGTACTTC,CASSDGGYEQYF,TRBV9,TRBJ2-7,.,12
TGTGCCAGCAGTAATTCACAGGCCTACGAGCAGTACTTC,CASSNSQAYEQYF,TRBV25-1,TRBJ2-7,.,13
TGTGCCAGCAGGACGAACAGGGACGGCTATGGCTACACCTTC,CASRTNRDGYGYTF,TRBV27,TRBJ1-2,.,14
TGTGCCAGCAGCTTCGAGACAGGGGGCCCGAGGACTGAAGCTTTCTTT,CASSFETGGPRTEAFF,TRBV5-4,TRBJ1-1,TRBD1,16
TGTGCCAGCAGTTTACCCCGGACAGTTCCTACGGACTCCTATAATTCACCCCTCCACTTT,CASSLPRTVPTDSYNSPLHF,TRBV27,TRBJ1-6,.,20
TGTGCCAGCAGAGAGGGGCGTAAGGGGGGCAATCAGCCCCAGCATTTT,CASREGRKGGNQPQHF,TRBV6-6,TRBJ1-5,.,16
TGCGCCAGCAGCTTTTCATTCATCCAAGAGACCCAGTACTTC,CASSFSFIQETQYF,TRBV5-1,TRBJ2-5,.,14
TGTGCCTGGGCGGGAGGGCCAGAGACCCAGTACTTC,CAWAGGPETQYF,TRBV30,TRBJ2-5,TRBD2,12
TGTGCCAGCAGTCCCTACACAGGGCTCGGCGAGCAGTACTTC,CASSPYTGLGEQYF,TRBV28,TRBJ2-7,.,14
TGTGCCAGCAGTTCCTCGGTGCGTTCACCCCTCCACTTT,CASSSSVRSPLHF,TRBV28,TRBJ1-6,.,13
TGTGCCAGCAGACGCGGCTCGACAGGGGGCAAAATAACAGATACGCAGTATTTT,CASRRGSTGGKITDTQYF,TRBV6-8,TRBJ2-3,TRBD1,18
TGTGCCAGCAGCCGGGGGACTAGCGGGAAAGACACCGGGGAGCTGTTTTTT,CASSRGTSGKDTGELFF,TRBV7-9,TRBJ2-2,TRBD2,17